The clone carrying this T cell receptor beta chain has just a few counts. Its antigen remains unknown. From PBMCs, CD4+ and CD8+ T cells were sorted. This entry is derived from a study of CD8+ T cells in alopecia areata. Study-level information: Tofacitinib ran 6 to 18 months, followed by 6 months off drug. Points from the study as a whole: Alopecia totalis/universalis scalp especially showed more expanded CD8+ clones than normal scalp. Scalp data also include sequences from resident alphabeta T cells of normal skin.

Deletions cut 8 bases from V and 3 bases from J, with 4 bases between. The CDR3 covers 10 residues. Germline lookup yields CDR1 SNHLY and CDR2 FYNNEI. RNA, once extracted, was reverse transcribed into cDNA for use as the sequencing template. Repertoires were generated with immunoSEQ multiplex PCR, while TCRdb's copy carries only in-frame clones and drops some. The sample consists of 70,000 or so clones, 50% to 75% of them appearing once. The sequence derives from a human donor with alopecia areata. Sequencing used CD8+ T cells sorted from blood, obtained at week 0. The rearrangement links TRBV2 to TRBJ2-5, with D hard to call. The CDR3 region has the DNA TGTGCCAGCCAAAAAGAGACCCAGTACTTC. It is translated as CASQKETQYF.